The sequence of this TCR beta chain was determined in a study of blood T cells in healthy people across ages. Findings and caveats of the study: What prevented conclusive comparison of naive and antigen-experienced cells was that PBMCs were unsorted.

As regards this clonotype: What it recognizes is unknown. Germline and junction disagree at one end, which may indicate a read error.

The CDR3 contains 14 residues. CDR1 LGHNA and CDR2 YSLEER come from the germline V gene. The study isolated at least 6.5 million PBMCs from each sample. Every sample gave at least 5 micrograms of total RNA when it was extracted. Together with a sample-barcoded 5' primer, a J-beta primer mix was included in a second PCR lasting roughly 6 to 12 cycles. A template-switch adaptor with 12 random nucleotides tagged each cDNA molecule. TCRdb independently ran MiXCR on the 5' RACE reads; one entry per CDR3 protein. The top ten clones hold roughly 28% of a sample with approximately 320,000 distinct CDR3 sequences, about 25% of them seen once.

The sample taken for sequencing was blood. The chain employs TRBV4-3 and TRBJ2-7; a possible D gene is TRBD1 (5 bases). This receptor was obtained from a woman between 65 and 79 years old in good health. The CDR3 loop is CANSQGQGRYEQYF. The CDR3 nucleotides read TGCGCCAACAGCCAAGGGCAGGGCCGCTACGAGCAGTACTTC.